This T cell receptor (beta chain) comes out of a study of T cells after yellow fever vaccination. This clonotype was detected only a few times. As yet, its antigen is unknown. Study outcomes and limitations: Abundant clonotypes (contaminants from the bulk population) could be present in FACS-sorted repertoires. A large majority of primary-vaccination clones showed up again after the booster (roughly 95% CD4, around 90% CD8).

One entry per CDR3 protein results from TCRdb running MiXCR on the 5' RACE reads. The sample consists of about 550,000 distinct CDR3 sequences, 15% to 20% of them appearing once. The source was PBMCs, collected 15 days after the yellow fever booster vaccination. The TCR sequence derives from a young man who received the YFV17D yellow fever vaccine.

The CDR3 is CASSTRGEVGTDTQYF. The DNA of the CDR3 is TGCGCCAGCAGCACCAGGGGAGAGGTGGGCACAGATACGCAGTATTTT. The rearrangement uses TRBV5-1 and TRBJ2-3; D is perhaps TRBD1 (6 bases). Germline V gene lookup returns CDR1 SGHRS and CDR2 YFSETQ. Trimming left V 4 bases short and J 1 base short, with 16 bases between. This CDR3 is built from 16 residues.